This T cell receptor (beta chain) was observed in a study of blood T cells in healthy people across ages. This clonotype has a single count. Primers used in a second PCR of roughly 6 to 12 cycles were a sample-barcoded 5' primer and a J-beta primer mix. TCRdb re-called the 5' RACE reads with MiXCR, one entry per CDR3 protein. Of approximately 1,000,000 distinct CDR3 sequences in the sample, 35% to 50% were seen once. All donors came from Russia, were Caucasian and healthy, and spanned ages roughly 6 to 100. V gave up 1 base and J gave up 7 bases, with 11 bases separating them. The CDR3 sequence is 13 residues long. CDR1 and CDR2 from the germline V gene are DFQATT and SNEGSKA (reference sequence).

This TCR was sampled from a woman aged 55 to 70 in good health. The material sequenced was blood. The J gene is TRBJ1-5, the V gene TRBV20-1, with a tentative D call TRBD1 (5 bases). Here the CDR3 DNA reads TGCAGTGCTAGAGGGGGGTTAGAGCAGCCCCAGCATTTT. Its translation: CSARGGLEQPQHF.